This is a list of T cell receptor beta chains from one sample in a study of shared clonotypes between healthy human individuals. TCRdb keeps only in-frame clones here, not all; method: immunoSEQ multiplex PCR. The sample holds about 1.9 million clones, around 93% seen once. Sequencing was performed on naive CD8+ T cells from PBMCs. These receptors all stem from a man aged 18 to 30 in good health. Some clones in this sample may be carry-over from other donors' samples. Both conserved end residues are part of each CDR3. Each record gives: D gene, V gene, J gene, clone size, CDR3 DNA, CDR3 protein. A D gene is named only where the DNA matches it firmly. A row's size may be missing; if present it is once, few, many or a size class.

d_call: NA
v_call: TRBV6-5
j_call: TRBJ1-3
clone_size: NA
cdr3_nt: TGTGCCAGCAGAGGACGCCTTAGCTCTGGAAACACCATATATTTT
cdr3_aa: CASRGRLSSGNTIYF

d_call: NA
v_call: TRBV11-2
j_call: TRBJ1-1
clone_size: NA
cdr3_nt: TGTGCCAGCAGCCCTGTCCCTGGGAACACTGAAGCTTTCTTT
cdr3_aa: CASSPVPGNTEAFF

d_call: NA
v_call: TRBV28
j_call: TRBJ1-1
clone_size: NA
cdr3_nt: TGTGCCAGCAGTTTTTCTGGGAGGGGGTCTTTCTTT
cdr3_aa: CASSFSGRGSFF

d_call: NA
v_call: TRBV9
j_call: TRBJ1-1
clone_size: few
cdr3_nt: TGTGCCAGCAGCGTAGAATCCGAACCAAGAGATGAAGCTTTCTTT
cdr3_aa: CASSVESEPRDEAFF

d_call: NA
v_call: TRBV10-2
j_call: TRBJ2-7
clone_size: NA
cdr3_nt: TGCGCCAGCATTCACCCGGGACTCGGCTCCTACGAGCAGTACTTC
cdr3_aa: CASIHPGLGSYEQYF

d_call: NA
v_call: TRBV28
j_call: TRBJ1-1
clone_size: NA
cdr3_nt: TGTGCCAGCAGTATACGACAGAGTGAAGCTTTCTTT
cdr3_aa: CASSIRQSEAFF

d_call: TRBD1
v_call: TRBV28
j_call: TRBJ2-1
clone_size: once
cdr3_nt: TGTGCCAGCAGTTTCAGGGGGCCGGGTGAGCAGTTCTTC
cdr3_aa: CASSFRGPGEQFF

d_call: TRBD1
v_call: TRBV6-5
j_call: TRBJ1-5
clone_size: NA
cdr3_nt: TGTGCCAGCAGCTACGGACAGGGAAGCAATCAGCCCCAGCATTTT
cdr3_aa: CASSYGQGSNQPQHF

d_call: NA
v_call: TRBV1
j_call: TRBJ2-7
clone_size: once
cdr3_nt: TGCACCAGCAGCCAGTGGGGCGGGAGGATTTCCTACGAGCAGTACTTC
cdr3_aa: CTSSQWGGRISYEQYF

d_call: TRBD2
v_call: TRBV27
j_call: TRBJ2-2
clone_size: NA
cdr3_nt: TGTGCCAGCAGTTCGTTACTAGCGGGGGTTACCGGGGAGCTGTTTTTT
cdr3_aa: CASSSLLAGVTGELFF

d_call: TRBD1
v_call: TRBV13
j_call: TRBJ2-5
clone_size: NA
cdr3_nt: TGTGCCAGCAGCTTAACCTACAGGGGGAAAGAGACCCAGTACTTC
cdr3_aa: CASSLTYRGKETQYF

d_call: NA
v_call: TRBV27
j_call: TRBJ2-3
clone_size: NA
cdr3_nt: TGTGCCAGCTCCGATGGGGATACGCAGTATTTT
cdr3_aa: CASSDGDTQYF

d_call: TRBD1
v_call: TRBV12-5
j_call: TRBJ1-2
clone_size: NA
cdr3_nt: TGTGCTAGTGGTTTAGCCCCTCCGACAGGGCGGGTTAACTATGGCTACACCTTC
cdr3_aa: CASGLAPPTGRVNYGYTF

d_call: NA
v_call: TRBV29-1
j_call: TRBJ2-7
clone_size: NA
cdr3_nt: TGCAGCGTTGAAGGTGGGACATGGGCCGCCAACGAGCAGTACTTC
cdr3_aa: CSVEGGTWAANEQYF

d_call: TRBD1
v_call: TRBV28
j_call: TRBJ2-7
clone_size: NA
cdr3_nt: TGTGCCAGCAGTCTGACAGGGTCTCTCTACGAGCAGTACTTC
cdr3_aa: CASSLTGSLYEQYF

d_call: NA
v_call: TRBV28
j_call: TRBJ2-7
clone_size: NA
cdr3_nt: TGTGCCAGCAGTCCCCGGGGGCTCTCCTACGAGCAGTACTTC
cdr3_aa: CASSPRGLSYEQYF

d_call: NA
v_call: TRBV5-4
j_call: TRBJ2-7
clone_size: NA
cdr3_nt: TGTGCCAGCAGCTTGGTAGGTATGGGGACGAGGGACGAGCAGTACTTC
cdr3_aa: CASSLVGMGTRDEQYF

d_call: NA
v_call: TRBV5-6
j_call: TRBJ1-2
clone_size: once
cdr3_nt: TGTGCCAGCAGCTTGTTTCCAGGCAACTATGGCTACACCTTC
cdr3_aa: CASSLFPGNYGYTF

d_call: TRBD2
v_call: TRBV5-1
j_call: TRBJ2-2
clone_size: NA
cdr3_nt: TGCGCCAGCAGCTTGGGACTAGCGGGAGGGCCATCCGGGGAGCTGTTTTTT
cdr3_aa: CASSLGLAGGPSGELFF

d_call: NA
v_call: TRBV7-8
j_call: TRBJ1-1
clone_size: once
cdr3_nt: TGTGCCAGCAGCCGCTTTGGGGGTTCTGGCACTGAAGCTTTCTTT
cdr3_aa: CASSRFGGSGTEAFF

d_call: NA
v_call: TRBV19
j_call: TRBJ1-5
clone_size: NA
cdr3_nt: TGTGCCAGTAGTATATGGGGGGATCAGCCCCAGCATTTT
cdr3_aa: CASSIWGDQPQHF

d_call: TRBD1
v_call: TRBV27
j_call: TRBJ2-7
clone_size: NA
cdr3_nt: TGTGCCAGCAGTCGGAACCGGGACAGGTCCTACGAGCAGTACTTC
cdr3_aa: CASSRNRDRSYEQYF

d_call: TRBD1
v_call: TRBV25-1
j_call: TRBJ2-5
clone_size: NA
cdr3_nt: TGTGCCAGCAGTGAAGGACAGGGGGCCGGGGAGACCCAGTACTTC
cdr3_aa: CASSEGQGAGETQYF

d_call: NA
v_call: TRBV4-3
j_call: TRBJ2-2
clone_size: NA
cdr3_nt: TGCGCCAGCAGCCAAATAACATTCGGCACAGGAGTTACCGGGGAGCTGTTTTTT
cdr3_aa: CASSQITFGTGVTGELFF

d_call: NA
v_call: TRBV10-3
j_call: TRBJ2-7
clone_size: NA
cdr3_nt: TGTGCCCCCGGGGGGCGGGCAACAACCTACGAGCAGTACTTC
cdr3_aa: CAPGGRATTYEQYF

d_call: TRBD1
v_call: TRBV6-6
j_call: TRBJ2-7
clone_size: once
cdr3_nt: TGTGCCAGCAGTGTGGGACAGGGGTTTGGCGAGCAGTACTTC
cdr3_aa: CASSVGQGFGEQYF

d_call: NA
v_call: TRBV28
j_call: TRBJ2-7
clone_size: NA
cdr3_nt: TGTGCCAGCAGTTTAACGGGAGAAACCTACGAGCAGTACTTC
cdr3_aa: CASSLTGETYEQYF

d_call: NA
v_call: TRBV19
j_call: TRBJ1-1
clone_size: few
cdr3_nt: TGTGCCAGTAGTATGGGCCAGGGCACTGAAGCTTTCTTT
cdr3_aa: CASSMGQGTEAFF

d_call: NA
v_call: TRBV25-1
j_call: TRBJ2-1
clone_size: NA
cdr3_nt: TGTGCCAGCAAAAGTAGCTTACACGAGCAGTTCTTC
cdr3_aa: CASKSSLHEQFF

d_call: NA
v_call: TRBV27
j_call: TRBJ2-7
clone_size: NA
cdr3_nt: TGTGCCAGCAGTTTACAGACAGCAGGGGTTAGCTACGAGCAGTACTTC
cdr3_aa: CASSLQTAGVSYEQYF

d_call: TRBD1
v_call: TRBV7-9
j_call: TRBJ2-5
clone_size: NA
cdr3_nt: TGTGCCAGCAGCTTAAGGGACAGCCCGAGGACCCAAGAGACCCAGTACTTC
cdr3_aa: CASSLRDSPRTQETQYF

d_call: TRBD1
v_call: TRBV29-1
j_call: TRBJ2-5
clone_size: NA
cdr3_nt: TGCAGCGTTGCCGACAGGGGGCTAAGGGAGACCCAGTACTTC
cdr3_aa: CSVADRGLRETQYF

d_call: NA
v_call: TRBV5-5
j_call: TRBJ1-1
clone_size: NA
cdr3_nt: TGTGCCAGCAGCGGTCCTGAAGGGTGGCGTGAAGCTTTCTTT
cdr3_aa: CASSGPEGWREAFF

d_call: NA
v_call: TRBV4-1
j_call: TRBJ2-1
clone_size: NA
cdr3_nt: TGCGCCAGCAGCCCGGGGACCCCCCGTGGGACGGTCTCCTACAATGAGCAGTTCTTC
cdr3_aa: CASSPGTPRGTVSYNEQFF

d_call: NA
v_call: TRBV7-9
j_call: TRBJ1-6
clone_size: NA
cdr3_nt: TGTGCCAGCACCGGGCAGAGCGATTCACCCCTCCACTTT
cdr3_aa: CASTGQSDSPLHF

d_call: TRBD1
v_call: TRBV6-5
j_call: TRBJ1-1
clone_size: NA
cdr3_nt: TGTGCCAGCAGTACAGACAGGGACGGTGAAGCTTTCTTT
cdr3_aa: CASSTDRDGEAFF

d_call: NA
v_call: TRBV5-4
j_call: TRBJ2-7
clone_size: NA
cdr3_nt: TGTGCCAGCAGCTTTGGGCCCCGGAGAGGGCTAGCCAACGAGCAGTACTTC
cdr3_aa: CASSFGPRRGLANEQYF

d_call: TRBD2
v_call: TRBV7-9
j_call: TRBJ2-1
clone_size: NA
cdr3_nt: TGTGCCAGCAGCTTAGCGGCGGGAGCTCGGATTGAGCAGTTCTTC
cdr3_aa: CASSLAAGARIEQFF

d_call: TRBD1
v_call: TRBV27
j_call: TRBJ1-2
clone_size: NA
cdr3_nt: TGTGCCAGCAGTCCCTGGACAGGGAGCGGAATTAACTATGGCTACACCTTC
cdr3_aa: CASSPWTGSGINYGYTF

d_call: TRBD2
v_call: TRBV5-1
j_call: TRBJ2-1
clone_size: once
cdr3_nt: TGCGCCAGCAGCTTGAAATCCCAGCGGGGACCGGTGGGCTCCTACAATGAGCAGTTCTTC
cdr3_aa: CASSLKSQRGPVGSYNEQFF

d_call: NA
v_call: TRBV28
j_call: TRBJ2-2
clone_size: NA
cdr3_nt: TGTGCCAGCAGTTTATCAGGGGCAAACACCGGGGAGCTGTTTTTT
cdr3_aa: CASSLSGANTGELFF

d_call: NA
v_call: TRBV9
j_call: TRBJ1-2
clone_size: NA
cdr3_nt: TGTGCCAGCAGCGTGACTAGAGGGGGGCGAGAGACGAACTATGGCTACACCTTC
cdr3_aa: CASSVTRGGRETNYGYTF

d_call: TRBD1
v_call: TRBV7-2
j_call: TRBJ2-7
clone_size: NA
cdr3_nt: TGTGCCAGCAGCTCTGGACAGGGACGCTCCTACGAGCAGTACTTC
cdr3_aa: CASSSGQGRSYEQYF

d_call: TRBD1
v_call: TRBV19
j_call: TRBJ1-2
clone_size: NA
cdr3_nt: TGTGCCAGTAATGCCGGGACAGGCGACTATAACTATGTCTACACCTTC
cdr3_aa: CASNAGTGDYNYVYTF

d_call: NA
v_call: TRBV4-1
j_call: TRBJ1-5
clone_size: few
cdr3_nt: TGCGCCAGCAGCCAAGTCTTTACCAGGGGCAATCAGCCCCAGCATTTT
cdr3_aa: CASSQVFTRGNQPQHF

d_call: TRBD1
v_call: TRBV19
j_call: TRBJ2-7
clone_size: NA
cdr3_nt: TGTGCCAGTAGTATTGGGACAGGGGTATACGAGCAGTACTTC
cdr3_aa: CASSIGTGVYEQYF

d_call: NA
v_call: TRBV10-3
j_call: TRBJ2-3
clone_size: NA
cdr3_nt: TGTGCCATCAGTGAGTCGAAGGGGCGGGTAGATACGCAGTATTTT
cdr3_aa: CAISESKGRVDTQYF

d_call: TRBD1
v_call: TRBV27
j_call: TRBJ1-5
clone_size: NA
cdr3_nt: TGTGCCAGCAAGGACAGGGGGCGCATCAATCAGCCCCAGCATTTT
cdr3_aa: CASKDRGRINQPQHF

d_call: TRBD1
v_call: TRBV30
j_call: TRBJ2-7
clone_size: NA
cdr3_nt: TGTGCCTGGAGGTACGGGACAGGGTTGTACGAGCAGTACTTC
cdr3_aa: CAWRYGTGLYEQYF

d_call: NA
v_call: TRBV28
j_call: TRBJ1-4
clone_size: NA
cdr3_nt: TGTGCCAGCAGTTTTACCGTGACACCTATGGGAGAAAAACTGTTTTTT
cdr3_aa: CASSFTVTPMGEKLFF

d_call: NA
v_call: TRBV29-1
j_call: TRBJ2-7
clone_size: NA
cdr3_nt: TGCAGCGCCGGGTCCTCCTACGAGCAGTACTTC
cdr3_aa: CSAGSSYEQYF

d_call: NA
v_call: TRBV19
j_call: TRBJ2-7
clone_size: NA
cdr3_nt: TGTGCCAGTAGTATGTTGGCTAGCAGAAGCCACGAGCAGTACTTC
cdr3_aa: CASSMLASRSHEQYF

d_call: NA
v_call: TRBV6-6
j_call: TRBJ1-1
clone_size: NA
cdr3_nt: TGTGCCAGCAGTTACTCGGACAGCACAGAAGCTTTCTTT
cdr3_aa: CASSYSDSTEAFF

d_call: NA
v_call: TRBV4-3
j_call: TRBJ1-3
clone_size: NA
cdr3_nt: TGCGCCAGCAGCCTGGGGGCCTCTGGAAACACCATATATTTT
cdr3_aa: CASSLGASGNTIYF

d_call: NA
v_call: TRBV9
j_call: TRBJ1-1
clone_size: NA
cdr3_nt: TGTGCAAGCCAGGGAGGGAGCACTGAAGCTTTCTTT
cdr3_aa: CASQGGSTEAFF

d_call: NA
v_call: TRBV7-6
j_call: TRBJ2-2
clone_size: NA
cdr3_nt: TGTGCCAGCAGCTTAACGGTCAGGGCGAACACCGGGGAGCTGTTTTTT
cdr3_aa: CASSLTVRANTGELFF

d_call: TRBD1
v_call: TRBV5-6
j_call: TRBJ1-5
clone_size: NA
cdr3_nt: TGTGCCAGCAGCTTGGGACAGGGAGGCAATCAGCCCCAGCATTTT
cdr3_aa: CASSLGQGGNQPQHF

d_call: NA
v_call: TRBV6-1
j_call: TRBJ1-2
clone_size: NA
cdr3_nt: TGTGCCAGCAGTGAACATGGGGAAGGGTATGGCTACACCTTC
cdr3_aa: CASSEHGEGYGYTF